Listed below are T cell receptor beta chains from one sample, sequenced in a study of shared clonotypes between healthy human individuals. Generated by immunoSEQ multiplex PCR, the TCRdb table keeps only in-frame clones and is missing some. Of about 2.4 million clones in the sample, over 85% were seen once. The sample comprised naive CD4+ T cells from PBMCs. The receptor source for this set is a man aged 18-30 years in good health. Some clones in this sample may be carry-over from other donors' samples. Both conserved end residues are part of each CDR3. D genes are given only for firm matches. Clone size is shown for a subset of rows, as once, few, many or a class of expanded clone.

>NA|TRBD2|TRBV11-2|TRBJ2-2
CASSWGLAMTGELFF
TGTGCCAGCAGCTGGGGACTAGCGATGACCGGGGAGCTGTTTTTT
>NA|TRBD1|TRBV28|TRBJ1-5
CASRKSRQGSNQPQHF
TGTGCCAGCAGGAAATCTCGACAGGGGAGCAATCAGCCCCAGCATTTT
>NA|TRBD1|TRBV9|TRBJ1-3
CASSETGVRGNTIYF
TGTGCCAGCAGCGAAACAGGGGTCCGTGGAAACACCATATATTTT
>NA|TRBD1|TRBV28|TRBJ1-4
CASRPSGQGNEKLFF
TGTGCCAGCAGACCATCGGGACAGGGTAATGAAAAACTGTTTTTT
>NA|TRBD2|TRBV5-1|TRBJ2-3
CASSLLAGGTDTQYF
TGCGCCAGCAGCTTGCTAGCGGGCGGCACAGATACGCAGTATTTT
>NA|TRBD2|TRBV11-3|TRBJ2-1
CASSFAGEYNEQFF
TGTGCCAGCAGCTTTGCGGGAGAGTACAATGAGCAGTTCTTC
>NA|NA|TRBV10-3|TRBJ1-5
CAISDLGGNQPQHF
TGTGCCATCAGTGATTTGGGGGGGAATCAGCCCCAGCATTTT
>NA|TRBD1|TRBV30|TRBJ1-2
CAWRIQGVYYGYTF
TGTGCCTGGAGGATACAGGGGGTTTACTATGGCTACACCTTC
>NA|NA|TRBV10-3|TRBJ1-1
CAISVGGDTEAFF
TGTGCCATCAGTGTGGGGGGAGACACTGAAGCTTTCTTT
>NA|TRBD1|TRBV15|TRBJ1-1
CATSRPDRGNTEAFF
TGTGCCACCAGCAGACCTGACAGGGGGAACACTGAAGCTTTCTTT
>few|NA|TRBV9|TRBJ1-2
CASSPDGAHGYTF
TGTGCCAGCAGCCCTGATGGGGCCCATGGCTACACCTTC
>NA|TRBD1|TRBV11-3|TRBJ2-3
CASTFRRDSGEPTDTQYF
TGTGCCAGCACCTTTCGCCGGGACAGTGGGGAACCCACAGATACGCAGTATTTT
>once|TRBD2|TRBV5-8|TRBJ2-4
CASSLGGRTSPIQYF
TGTGCCAGCAGCCTTGGGGGTCGGACTAGTCCGATTCAGTACTTC
>once|NA|TRBV5-6|TRBJ2-1
CASSLGSGRTLKFF
TGTGCCAGCAGCTTGGGCAGCGGGCGAACATTAAAGTTCTTC
>NA|NA|TRBV7-9|TRBJ2-3
CASSYEYPTDTQYF
TGTGCCAGCAGCTACGAGTACCCAACAGATACGCAGTATTTT
>NA|NA|TRBV11-2|TRBJ1-1
CASSLGESRVEEAFF
TGTGCCAGCAGCTTAGGGGAGAGCAGGGTGGAGGAAGCTTTCTTT
>NA|TRBD2|TRBV4-1|TRBJ2-1
CASSQITSGRGNEQFF
TGCGCCAGCAGCCAAATCACTAGCGGGAGGGGCAATGAGCAGTTCTTC
>NA|NA|TRBV19|TRBJ2-7
CASSIRGTSYEQYF
TGTGCCAGTAGTATTAGGGGCACTTCCTACGAGCAGTACTTC
>NA|NA|TRBV19|TRBJ2-7
CASSMTVGSSYEQYF
TGTGCCAGTAGTATGACGGTAGGGAGCTCCTACGAGCAGTACTTC
>NA|TRBD1|TRBV4-1|TRBJ2-3
CASSHAQTGGAADTQYF
TGCGCCAGCAGCCACGCTCAGACAGGGGGCGCGGCAGATACGCAGTATTTT
>NA|NA|TRBV2|TRBJ2-1
CASRGAGLGYNEQFF
TGTGCCTCCCGAGGGGCGGGCCTAGGCTACAATGAGCAGTTCTTC
>NA|TRBD1|TRBV7-3|TRBJ2-7
CASSLGDRAYF
TGTGCCAGCAGCTTAGGCGACAGGGCGTACTTC
>few|NA|TRBV18|TRBJ1-1
CASSTRTRRATEAFF
TGTGCCAGCTCAACTCGGACCCGGCGGGCCACTGAAGCTTTCTTT
>NA|NA|TRBV28|TRBJ1-2
CASSSNRPYGYTF
TGTGCCAGCAGTTCCAATCGGCCCTATGGCTACACCTTC
>NA|NA|TRBV5-6|TRBJ1-3
CASSFNSAGNTIYF
TGTGCCAGCAGCTTTAACAGTGCTGGAAACACCATATATTTT
>NA|NA|TRBV28|TRBJ1-1
CASSLWGQLNTEAFF
TGTGCCAGCAGTTTGTGGGGACAACTAAACACTGAAGCTTTCTTT
>NA|NA|TRBV28|TRBJ2-7
CASSLLQGSYEQYF
TGTGCCAGCAGTTTGTTACAGGGATCCTACGAGCAGTACTTC
>NA|NA|TRBV7-8|TRBJ2-3
CASSSGPDSFTDTQYF
TGTGCCAGCAGCTCGGGTCCGGACAGCTTCACAGATACGCAGTATTTT
>NA|NA|TRBV7-2|TRBJ1-5
CASSLVESPGGAQHF
TGTGCCAGCAGCTTAGTGGAGAGTCCGGGGGGAGCCCAGCATTTT
>NA|TRBD2|TRBV5-4|TRBJ2-5
CASSLISGSGQETQYF
TGTGCCAGCAGCTTGATTAGCGGGAGTGGACAAGAGACCCAGTACTTC
>NA|TRBD2|TRBV18|TRBJ2-5
CASSPRSSGSQETQYF
TGTGCCAGCTCACCGCGGTCTAGCGGTAGCCAAGAGACCCAGTACTTC
>NA|NA|TRBV5-1|TRBJ1-2
CASSFPGGGYTF
TGCGCCAGCAGCTTCCCGGGCGGGGGCTACACCTTC
>NA|NA|TRBV9|TRBJ2-7
CASSITGISYEQYF
TGTGCCAGCAGCATAACAGGGATCTCCTACGAGCAGTACTTC
>NA|TRBD1|TRBV5-1|TRBJ1-4
CASTRQGTNEKLFF
TGCGCCAGCACCCGACAGGGGACTAATGAAAAACTGTTTTTT
>NA|NA|TRBV27|TRBJ2-7
CASSLKVGSSYEQYF
TGTGCCAGCAGTTTAAAAGTAGGTTCTTCCTACGAGCAGTACTTC
>NA|NA|TRBV30|TRBJ2-1
CAWRLTRNEQFF
TGTGCCTGGAGGCTGACTAGGAATGAGCAGTTCTTC
>NA|TRBD1|TRBV5-1|TRBJ1-2
CASSPKQGADGYTF
TGCGCCAGCAGTCCTAAACAGGGGGCGGATGGCTACACCTTC
>NA|TRBD2|TRBV5-1|TRBJ2-1
CASSLLTSGGNEQFF
TGCGCCAGCAGCTTGCTTACTAGCGGGGGCAATGAGCAGTTCTTC
>NA|TRBD1|TRBV19|TRBJ2-6
CASSPSTGTGRGVPSGANVLTF
TGTGCCAGTAGTCCGTCAACCGGGACAGGGCGCGGAGTGCCCTCTGGGGCCAACGTCCTGACTTTC
>NA|NA|TRBV28|TRBJ1-6
CASSRDTGSPLHF
TGTGCCAGCAGCCGGGATACAGGGTCACCCCTCCACTTT
>NA|TRBD1|TRBV5-1|TRBJ1-5
CASSFGQGEQPQHF
TGCGCCAGCAGCTTTGGACAGGGGGAACAGCCCCAGCATTTT
>NA|TRBD2|TRBV10-3|TRBJ2-1
CAISGLAAYNEQFF
TGTGCCATCAGTGGGCTAGCGGCATACAATGAGCAGTTCTTC
>NA|NA|TRBV13|TRBJ1-3
CASSIPERNTIYF
TGTGCCAGCAGCATTCCTGAAAGAAACACCATATATTTT
>NA|NA|TRBV2|TRBJ2-1
CARETGPSYNEQFF
TGTGCCAGGGAGACAGGACCTTCCTACAATGAGCAGTTCTTC
>NA|NA|TRBV7-2|TRBJ1-2
CASSFVNYGYTF
TGTGCCAGCAGCTTCGTCAACTATGGCTACACCTTC
>NA|TRBD2|TRBV10-3|TRBJ2-7
CASGSGGYEQYF
TGTGCCTCGGGATCGGGGGGCTACGAGCAGTACTTC
>NA|NA|TRBV4-1|TRBJ1-1
CASSQDGRSGRNTEAFF
TGCGCCAGCAGCCAAGATGGCCGATCTGGTCGGAACACTGAAGCTTTCTTT
>NA|NA|TRBV5-1|TRBJ1-2
CASSSITEDGYTF
TGCGCCAGCAGCTCAATAACAGAAGATGGCTACACCTTC
>NA|TRBD2|TRBV5-1|TRBJ2-5
CASSPGTGLAGGRETQYF
TGCGCCAGCAGCCCCGGGACAGGGCTAGCGGGAGGCCGGGAGACCCAGTACTTC
>once|NA|TRBV25-1|TRBJ1-3
CASSVYSRNTIYF
TGTGCCAGCAGTGTTTACAGCAGAAACACCATATATTTT
>NA|NA|TRBV6-6|TRBJ2-2
CASSSLGQTNTGELFF
TGTGCCAGCAGCTCCCTAGGACAGACGAACACCGGGGAGCTGTTTTTT